This T cell receptor (beta chain) was obtained from a study of cytomegalovirus exposure and HLA in healthy donors. Healthy individuals who donated bone marrow served as the donors. With 60 Vbeta and 13 Jbeta primers, the PCR was carried out. The table came from immunoSEQ multiplex PCR; TCRdb's copy has only in-frame clones and leaves some out. Here the sample spans 85,000 to 95,000 clones, less than 85% being singletons. With 4 bases removed from V and 7 bases from J, the gap between germline ends came to 17 bases. The CDR3 length is 13 residues. Germline-derived CDR1 and CDR2 are GTSNPN and SVGIG (reference sequence).

This sequence was found in a man aged 25-40 years in good health and CMV-seropositive. The chain uses TRBV30 and TRBJ2-7; tentative D call: TRBD1 (6 bases). The source material was PBMCs. CDR3 in DNA: TGTGCCTGGAATAGGGGACATGAGGGGGAGCAGTACTTC. It encodes CAWNRGHEGEQYF. The variable domain in full, with the rest retrieved from reference TRBV30 and TRBJ2-7, is SQTIHQWPATLVQPVGSPLSLECTVEGTSNPNLYWYRQAAGRGLQLLFYSVGIGQISSEVPQNLSASRPQDRQFILSSKKLLLSDSGFYLCAWNRGHEGEQYFGPGTRLTVT.